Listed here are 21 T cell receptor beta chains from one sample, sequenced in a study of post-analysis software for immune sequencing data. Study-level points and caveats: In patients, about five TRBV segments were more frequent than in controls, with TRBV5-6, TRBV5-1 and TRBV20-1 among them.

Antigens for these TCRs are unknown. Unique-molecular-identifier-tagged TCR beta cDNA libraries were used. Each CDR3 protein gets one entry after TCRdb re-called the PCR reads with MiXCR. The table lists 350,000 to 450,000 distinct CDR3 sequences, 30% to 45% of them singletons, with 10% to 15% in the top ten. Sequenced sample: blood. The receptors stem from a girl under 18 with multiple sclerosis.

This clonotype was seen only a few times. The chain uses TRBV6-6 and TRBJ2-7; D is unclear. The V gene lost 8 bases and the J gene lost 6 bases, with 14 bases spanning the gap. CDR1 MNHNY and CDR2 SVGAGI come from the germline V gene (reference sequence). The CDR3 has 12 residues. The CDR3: CASEDPLGEQYF. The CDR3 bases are TGTGCCAGCGAGGACCCGCTGGGCGAGCAGTACTTC.

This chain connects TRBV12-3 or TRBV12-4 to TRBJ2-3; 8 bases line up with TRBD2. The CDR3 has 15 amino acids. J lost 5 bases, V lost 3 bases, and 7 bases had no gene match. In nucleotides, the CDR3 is TGTGCCAGCAGTTTGGGCGGCCGGGGGGGAGATACGCAGTATTTT. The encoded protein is CASSLGGRGGDTQYF.

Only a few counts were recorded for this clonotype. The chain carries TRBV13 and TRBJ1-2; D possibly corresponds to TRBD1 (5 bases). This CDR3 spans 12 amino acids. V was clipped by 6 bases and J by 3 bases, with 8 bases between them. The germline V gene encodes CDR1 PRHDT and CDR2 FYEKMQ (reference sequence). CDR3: CASRAGDYGYTF. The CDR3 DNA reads TGTGCCAGCAGGGCGGGGGACTATGGCTACACCTTC.

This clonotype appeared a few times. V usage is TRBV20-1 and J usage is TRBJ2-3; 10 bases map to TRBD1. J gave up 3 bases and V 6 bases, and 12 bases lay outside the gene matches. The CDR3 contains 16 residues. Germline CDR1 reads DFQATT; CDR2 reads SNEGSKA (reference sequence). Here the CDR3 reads CSAGRRDRGYTDTQYF. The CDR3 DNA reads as TGCAGTGCCGGAAGGAGGGACAGGGGATATACAGATACGCAGTATTTT.

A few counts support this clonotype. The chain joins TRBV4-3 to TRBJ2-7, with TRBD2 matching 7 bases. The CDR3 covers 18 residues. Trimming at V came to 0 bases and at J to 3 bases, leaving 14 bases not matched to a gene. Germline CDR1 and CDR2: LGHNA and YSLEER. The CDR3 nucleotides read TGCGCCAGCAGCCAAGATCTTAATCCGGGAGGACGCTTCTACGAGCAGTACTTC. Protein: CASSQDLNPGGRFYEQYF.

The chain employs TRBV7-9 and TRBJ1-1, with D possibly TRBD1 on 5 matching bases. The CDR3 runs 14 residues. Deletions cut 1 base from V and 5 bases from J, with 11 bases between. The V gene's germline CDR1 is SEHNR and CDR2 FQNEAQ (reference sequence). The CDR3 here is CASSLVRGVTEAFF. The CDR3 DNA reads TGTGCCAGCAGCTTAGTAAGAGGGGTTACTGAAGCTTTCTTT. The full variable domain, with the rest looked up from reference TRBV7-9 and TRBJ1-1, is DTGVSQNPRHKITKRGQNVTFRCDPISEHNRLYWYRQTLGQGPEFLTYFQNEAQLEKSRLLSDRFSAERPKGSFSTLEIQRTEQGDSAMYLCASSLVRGVTEAFFGQGTRLTVV.

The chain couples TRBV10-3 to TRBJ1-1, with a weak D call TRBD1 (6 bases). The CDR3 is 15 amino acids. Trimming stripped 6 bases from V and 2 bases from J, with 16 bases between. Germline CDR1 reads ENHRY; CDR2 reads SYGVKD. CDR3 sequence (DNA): TGTGCCATCAGGCCAGGGGCTACAGACAACACTGAAGCTTTCTTT. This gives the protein CAIRPGATDNTEAFF.

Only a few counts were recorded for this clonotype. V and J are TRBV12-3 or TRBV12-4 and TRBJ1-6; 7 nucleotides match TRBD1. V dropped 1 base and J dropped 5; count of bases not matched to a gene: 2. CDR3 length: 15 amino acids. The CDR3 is CASSLGDRDNSPLHF. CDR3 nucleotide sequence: TGTGCCAGCAGTTTAGGCGACAGGGATAATTCACCCCTCCACTTT.

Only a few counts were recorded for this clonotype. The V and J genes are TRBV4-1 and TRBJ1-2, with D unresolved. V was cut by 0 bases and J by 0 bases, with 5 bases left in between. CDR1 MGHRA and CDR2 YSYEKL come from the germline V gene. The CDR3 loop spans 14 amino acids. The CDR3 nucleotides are TGCGCCAGCAGCCAAGAAACAGCTAACTATGGCTACACCTTC. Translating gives CASSQETANYGYTF.

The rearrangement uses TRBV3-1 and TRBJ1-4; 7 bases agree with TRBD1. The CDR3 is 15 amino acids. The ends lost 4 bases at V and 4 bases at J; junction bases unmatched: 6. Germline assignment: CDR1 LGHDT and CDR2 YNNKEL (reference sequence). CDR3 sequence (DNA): TGTGCCAGCAGCCGAGACAGGGTGGTTAATGAAAAACTGTTTTTT. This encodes CASSRDRVVNEKLFF.

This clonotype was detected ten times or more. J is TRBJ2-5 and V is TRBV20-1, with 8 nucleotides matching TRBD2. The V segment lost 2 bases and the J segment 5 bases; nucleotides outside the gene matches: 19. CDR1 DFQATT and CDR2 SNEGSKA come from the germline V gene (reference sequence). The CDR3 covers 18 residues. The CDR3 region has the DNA TGCAGTGCTAGAAGGTGGCGGGGGGATCGAACAGGAAAGGAGACCCAGTACTTC. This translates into CSARRWRGDRTGKETQYF.

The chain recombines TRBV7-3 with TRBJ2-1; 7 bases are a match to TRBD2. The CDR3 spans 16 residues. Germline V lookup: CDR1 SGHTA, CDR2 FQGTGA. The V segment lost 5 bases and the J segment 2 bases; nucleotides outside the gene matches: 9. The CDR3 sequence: CASSPQFGLAYNEQFF. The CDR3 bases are TGTGCCAGCAGCCCCCAATTCGGACTAGCCTACAATGAGCAGTTCTTC. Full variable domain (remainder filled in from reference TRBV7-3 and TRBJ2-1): GAGVSQTPSNKVTEKGKYVELRCDPISGHTALYWYRQSLGQGPEFLIYFQGTGAADDSGLPNDRFFAVRPEGSVSTLKIQRTERGDSAVYLCASSPQFGLAYNEQFFGPGTRLTVL.

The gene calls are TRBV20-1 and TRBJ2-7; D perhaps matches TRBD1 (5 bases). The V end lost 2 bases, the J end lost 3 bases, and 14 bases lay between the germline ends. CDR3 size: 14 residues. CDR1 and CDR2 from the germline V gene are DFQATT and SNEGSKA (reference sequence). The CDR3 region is CSARRAQGGYEQYF. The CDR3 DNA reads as TGCAGTGCTAGAAGGGCCCAGGGCGGCTACGAGCAGTACTTC.

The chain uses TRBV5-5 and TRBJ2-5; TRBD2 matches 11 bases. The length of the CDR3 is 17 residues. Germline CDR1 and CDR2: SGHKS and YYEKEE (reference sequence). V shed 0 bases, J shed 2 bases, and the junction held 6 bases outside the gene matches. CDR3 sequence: CASSLVLAGGHQETQYF. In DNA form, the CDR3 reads TGTGCCAGCAGCTTGGTTCTAGCGGGGGGCCATCAAGAGACCCAGTACTTC.

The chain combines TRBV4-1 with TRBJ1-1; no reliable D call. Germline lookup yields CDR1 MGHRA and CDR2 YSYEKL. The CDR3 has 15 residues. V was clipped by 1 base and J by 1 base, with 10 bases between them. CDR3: CASSQAPEANTEAFF. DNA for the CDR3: TGCGCCAGCAGCCAAGCGCCCGAGGCGAACACTGAAGCTTTCTTT.

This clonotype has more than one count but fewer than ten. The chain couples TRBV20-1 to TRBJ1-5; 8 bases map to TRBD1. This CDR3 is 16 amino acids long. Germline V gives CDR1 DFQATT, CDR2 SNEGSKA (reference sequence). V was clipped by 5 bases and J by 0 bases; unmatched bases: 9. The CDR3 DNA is TGCAGTGCTTCCCGGGACAGGCTTTATAGCAATCAGCCCCAGCATTTT. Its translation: CSASRDRLYSNQPQHF.

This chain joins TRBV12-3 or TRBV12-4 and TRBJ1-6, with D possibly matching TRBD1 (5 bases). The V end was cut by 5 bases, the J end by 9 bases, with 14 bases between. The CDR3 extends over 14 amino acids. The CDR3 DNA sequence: TGTGCCAGCAGTCCCGGACATTCCGCTTCACCCCTCCACTTT. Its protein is CASSPGHSASPLHF.

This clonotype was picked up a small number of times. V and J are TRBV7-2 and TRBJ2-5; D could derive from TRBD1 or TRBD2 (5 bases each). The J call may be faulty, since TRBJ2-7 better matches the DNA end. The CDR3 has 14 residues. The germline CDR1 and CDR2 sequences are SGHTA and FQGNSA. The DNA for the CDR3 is TGTGCCAGCAGCTTAGCGTTCGGGGCCCACGAGCAGTACTTC. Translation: CASSLAFGAHEQYF.

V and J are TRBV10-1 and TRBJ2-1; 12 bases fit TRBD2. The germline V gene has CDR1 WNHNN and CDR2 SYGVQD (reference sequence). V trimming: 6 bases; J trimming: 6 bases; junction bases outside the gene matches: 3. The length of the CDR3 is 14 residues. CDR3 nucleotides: TGCGCCAGCAGCACTAGCGGGGGGTCCAATGAGCAGTTCTTC. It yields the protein CASSTSGGSNEQFF.

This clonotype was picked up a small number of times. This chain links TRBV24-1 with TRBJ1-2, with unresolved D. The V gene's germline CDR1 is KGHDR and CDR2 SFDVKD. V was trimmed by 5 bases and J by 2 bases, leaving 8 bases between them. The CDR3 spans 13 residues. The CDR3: CATSGLPNYGYTF. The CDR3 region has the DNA TGTGCCACCAGTGGACTACCGAACTATGGCTACACCTTC.

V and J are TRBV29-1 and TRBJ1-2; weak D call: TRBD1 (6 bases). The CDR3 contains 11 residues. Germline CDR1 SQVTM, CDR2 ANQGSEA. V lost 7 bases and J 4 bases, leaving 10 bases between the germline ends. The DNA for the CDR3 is TGCAGCGCTACAGGGAGCTATGGCTACACCTTC. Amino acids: CSATGSYGYTF.